This record looks at one TCR beta chain sequence and its context. The antigen remains undetermined. Using immunoSEQ multiplex PCR, the repertoire was profiled, and TCRdb retains in-frame clones only, with some absent. The sample contains 25,000 to 30,000 clones, more than 80% of which appear only once. These data originate in a study of early stage breast cancer tumors. Study-wide context: The ER+/PR+/HER2- tumors included roughly 8 ductal and a few lobular carcinomas. Samples were sequenced at about 10-fold average coverage. Notes on the study in general: Unsorted bulk genomic DNA sequencing lacked pairing and functional marker data. Tumors had approximately 2.5-fold higher T cell density and higher clonality than adjacent normal breast tissue.

The V end lost 0 bases, the J end lost 5 bases, and 16 bases lay between the germline ends. Germline CDR1 and CDR2: SGHRS and YFSETQ. This CDR3 comprises 16 residues. Specimen: blood. The rearrangement joins TRBV5-1 to TRBJ2-3; D not resolved. The receptor was isolated from a person between 55 and 70 years old with breast cancer. CDR3 protein: CASSLGASLLGDTQYF. The DNA for the CDR3 is TGCGCCAGCAGCTTGGGGGCAAGTCTTCTGGGAGATACGCAGTATTTT. The complete variable domain, with remaining parts taken from reference TRBV5-1 and TRBJ2-3, reads KAGVTQTPRYLIKTRGQQVTLSCSPISGHRSVSWYQQTPGQGLQFLFEYFSETQRNKGNFPGRFSGRQFSNSRSEMNVSTLELGDSALYLCASSLGASLLGDTQYFGPGTRLTVL.